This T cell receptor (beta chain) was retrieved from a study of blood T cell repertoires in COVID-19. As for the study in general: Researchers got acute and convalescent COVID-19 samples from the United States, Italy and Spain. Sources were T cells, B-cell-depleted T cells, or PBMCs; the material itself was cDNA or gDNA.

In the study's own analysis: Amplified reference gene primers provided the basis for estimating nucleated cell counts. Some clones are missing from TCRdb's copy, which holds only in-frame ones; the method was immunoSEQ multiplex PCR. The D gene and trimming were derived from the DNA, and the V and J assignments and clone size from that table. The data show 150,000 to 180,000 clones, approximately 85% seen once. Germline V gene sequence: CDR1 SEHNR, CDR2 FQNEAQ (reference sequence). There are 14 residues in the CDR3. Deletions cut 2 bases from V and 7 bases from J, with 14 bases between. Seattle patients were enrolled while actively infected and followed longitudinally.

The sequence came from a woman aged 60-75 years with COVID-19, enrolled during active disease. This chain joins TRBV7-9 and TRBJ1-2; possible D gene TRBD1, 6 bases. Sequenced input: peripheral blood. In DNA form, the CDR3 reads TGTGCCAGCAGCTTAAACGCAGGGGTCTCTGGCTACACCTTC. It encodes CASSLNAGVSGYTF.